This TCR beta chain was observed in a study of cytomegalovirus exposure and HLA in healthy donors. Study-level results: For most TCR beta V segments, an earlier analysis put the productive rate at about 90% or about 30% of the time.

CDR1 is MNHEY and CDR2 is SMNVEV in the germline V gene (reference sequence). The ends lost 4 bases at V and 4 bases at J; junction bases unmatched: 15. The CDR3 contains 17 residues. This clone showed up just a few times. What it binds is not known. PCR amplification relied on 60 Vbeta primers (plus 13 Jbeta primers). Data came from immunoSEQ multiplex PCR; TCRdb stores just in-frame clones and leaves some out. The table has approximately 170,000 clones, roughly 65% seen once. The TCR sequence derives from a woman between 18 and 29 years old in good health and CMV-seropositive. Source material: PBMCs. V usage is TRBV27 and J usage is TRBJ1-2; 7 bases align to TRBD1. CDR3 DNA sequence: TGTGCCAGCAGTTCCGCCATCACGAGGGGGCTGGGCTATGGCTACACCTTC. It yields the protein CASSSAITRGLGYGYTF.